The clone carrying this T cell receptor beta chain was detected many times. The data belong to a study of breast tumors, draining lymph nodes, adjacent tissues. MiXCR, run by TCRdb on the multiplex PCR reads, gives a single entry per CDR3 protein. The data show 47,000 or so distinct CDR3 sequences, about 21% seen once. Germline values: CDR1 DFQATT, CDR2 SNEGSKA (reference sequence). The CDR3 contains 15 residues. V was pared by 1 base and J by 7 bases, with 7 bases of the junction left unmatched. This clonotype was obtained from a female donor with breast cancer. Some clones in this sample may be carry-over from other donors' samples. J is TRBJ1-6 and V is TRBV20-1, with 7 bases identical to TRBD1. Sequences were obtained from breast tumor tissue. Here the CDR3 reads CSARAPTGRNSPLHF. The CDR3, as DNA: TGCAGTGCTAGAGCCCCGACAGGGAGGAATTCACCCCTCCACTTT.